Listed below are T cell receptor beta chains from one sample, sequenced in a study of shared clonotypes between healthy human individuals. Produced via immunoSEQ multiplex PCR; TCRdb's table is partial and in-frame only. The table lists over a million clones, around 95% of them singletons, with approximately 1.2% in the top ten. The specimen sequenced was naive CD4+ T cells sorted from blood. These receptors were collected from a man aged 30 to 39 in good health. CDR3s include the opening cysteine and the closing phenylalanine or tryptophan. The D gene is left open where the match is weak. Rows may omit the clone size; those that give it use once, few, many or a size class.

clone size	V gene	J gene	D gene	CDR3 DNA	CDR3 protein
NA	TRBV18	TRBJ2-3	NA	TGTGCCAGCTCACCAAAGTCGGCGGGCGGCACAGATACGCAGTATTTT	CASSPKSAGGTDTQYF
NA	TRBV7-7	TRBJ2-6	NA	TGTGCCAGCAGCTTAGGGGCGATCCCAGGCTCTGGGGCCAACGTCCTGACTTTC	CASSLGAIPGSGANVLTF
NA	TRBV6-1	TRBJ2-3	NA	TGTGCCAGCAGTGAAAGGGTTGGGGGAATGGCAGATACGCAGTATTTT	CASSERVGGMADTQYF
NA	TRBV5-6	TRBJ2-3	TRBD1	TGTGCCAGCAGCTTAGACAGGGGAATCAGCACAGATACGCAGTATTTT	CASSLDRGISTDTQYF
NA	TRBV9	TRBJ1-2	NA	TGTGCCAGCAGCGTAGGGGGTAGCTATGGCTACACCTTC	CASSVGGSYGYTF
few	TRBV2	TRBJ1-5	NA	TGTGCCAGCAGTGACCAAGGGGGACAGCCCCAGCATTTT	CASSDQGGQPQHF
NA	TRBV7-2	TRBJ1-3	NA	TGTGCCAGCAGCTTACCAGCTGTCTCTGGAAACACCATATATTTT	CASSLPAVSGNTIYF
NA	TRBV5-1	TRBJ2-2	NA	TGCGCCAGCAGCTTGGCCAGGGGCCCCGGGGAGCTGTTTTTT	CASSLARGPGELFF
NA	TRBV11-2	TRBJ2-2	NA	TGTGCCAGCAGCTTAGGGACGGTGAACACCGGGGAGCTGTTTTTT	CASSLGTVNTGELFF
NA	TRBV5-8	TRBJ2-7	TRBD2	TGTGCCAGCAGCTTGGCCGGGGGGAGGACTCCATCCTACGAGCAGTACTTC	CASSLAGGRTPSYEQYF
NA	TRBV18	TRBJ2-7	NA	TGTGCCAGCTCACCCGACTCCTACGGGCAGTACTTC	CASSPDSYGQYF
NA	TRBV19	TRBJ2-1	NA	TGTGCCAGTAGTAATAGGGGTAATAGGGAGCAGTTCTTC	CASSNRGNREQFF
NA	TRBV11-2	TRBJ2-1	TRBD1	TGTGCCAGCAGCCCCCGACTGCGGCAGGGGGCGACCCCCAATGAGCAGTTCTTC	CASSPRLRQGATPNEQFF
NA	TRBV6-4	TRBJ2-5	TRBD1	TGTGCCAGCAGTGCCCGGACAGGGTCGGGTGAGACCCAGTACTTC	CASSARTGSGETQYF
NA	TRBV7-9	TRBJ1-1	NA	TGTGCCAGCAGCCCCCCCTCCAAGAATGAGGCTTTCTTT	CASSPPSKNEAFF
NA	TRBV9	TRBJ1-5	NA	TGTGCCAGCAGCGTTACAGGTGGTCAGCCCCAGCATTTT	CASSVTGGQPQHF
NA	TRBV11-3	TRBJ1-1	TRBD1	TGTGCCAGCAGCTTGGGGGGACAGTTGAACACTGAAGCTTTCTTT	CASSLGGQLNTEAFF
NA	TRBV7-9	TRBJ2-3	TRBD2	TGTGCCAGCAGCTTAGCTAGCGGGAGGAAAGATACGCAGTATTTT	CASSLASGRKDTQYF
NA	TRBV11-2	TRBJ2-2	NA	TGTGCCAGCAGCCACCGGGCCATCGGGGAGCTGTTTTTT	CASSHRAIGELFF
NA	TRBV11-2	TRBJ2-3	NA	TGTGCCAGCAGCTTGGGAAGGGTCGGCACAGATACGCAGTATTTT	CASSLGRVGTDTQYF
NA	TRBV5-4	TRBJ2-7	NA	TGTGCCAGCAGCTTGACTAGCTTCTCTGGCGACGAGCAGTACTTC	CASSLTSFSGDEQYF
NA	TRBV7-8	TRBJ2-4	NA	TGTGCCAGCAGCAGTACGGGCCGGGACATTCAGTACTTC	CASSSTGRDIQYF
NA	TRBV11-2	TRBJ2-5	TRBD2	TGTGCCAGCAGCTTGAGCGGGAGACCGGGAGAGACCCAGTACTTC	CASSLSGRPGETQYF
NA	TRBV6-5	TRBJ1-5	TRBD1	TGTGCCAGCAGTTACACGGGACAGTATGAGCCCCAGCATTTT	CASSYTGQYEPQHF
NA	TRBV5-6	TRBJ2-3	NA	TGTGCCAGCAGCTTAAGAGGGCGAGGGCGTCTGGGTTTT	CASSLRGRGRLGF
NA	TRBV7-3	TRBJ2-4	TRBD2	TGTGCCAGCAGCCAAGACTCGACTAGCGGGAGAGTTCCTAGGGGCAAAAACATTCAGTACTTC	CASSQDSTSGRVPRGKNIQYF
NA	TRBV7-2	TRBJ2-3	TRBD2	TGTGCCAGCAGCTTATTTTTGCGGGAGGGCACAGATACGCAGTATTTT	CASSLFLREGTDTQYF
NA	TRBV18	TRBJ2-1	NA	TGTGCCAGCTCACCTAGCGTGAGCTCCTACAATGAGCAGTTCTTC	CASSPSVSSYNEQFF
NA	TRBV5-1	TRBJ2-1	TRBD1	TGCGCCAGCAGCCCGGGACAGGTTGATCCGTCTGAGCAGTTCTTC	CASSPGQVDPSEQFF
NA	TRBV9	TRBJ1-1	NA	TGTGCCAGCAGCGTAGGAAAAGGGAGTACTGAAGCTTTCTTT	CASSVGKGSTEAFF
NA	TRBV10-3	TRBJ2-2	NA	TGTGCCATCACCGGGACTCCGGACACCGGGGAGCTGTTTTTT	CAITGTPDTGELFF
NA	TRBV20-1	TRBJ1-1	NA	TGCAGTGCTAGAAGCGGGAGTGAAGCTTTCTTT	CSARSGSEAFF
NA	TRBV5-4	TRBJ2-7	NA	TGTGCCAGCAGCCCGGCGCCCCCAGGAGAGCAGTACTTC	CASSPAPPGEQYF
NA	TRBV30	TRBJ2-1	NA	TGTGCCTGGAGCGCAGGGGGGAAGGGTGAGCAGTTCTTC	CAWSAGGKGEQFF
NA	TRBV28	TRBJ1-2	TRBD1	TGTGCCAGCAGTCCCGGGACAGGTCGATATGGCTACACCTTC	CASSPGTGRYGYTF
NA	TRBV29-1	TRBJ1-3	NA	TGCAGCGTTGTAGGTTCTGGAAACACCATATATTTT	CSVVGSGNTIYF
NA	TRBV28	TRBJ2-1	NA	TGTGCCAGCAGACCGCTTTCGGACTCCTACAATGAGCAGTTCTTC	CASRPLSDSYNEQFF
NA	TRBV28	TRBJ2-7	NA	TGTGCCAGCAGAGCGACAGGCCCCTACGAGCAGTACTTC	CASRATGPYEQYF
once	TRBV7-9	TRBJ2-1	NA	TGTGCCAGCAGCTTAGCCTTCCTCAATGTGACTCCCCCGCTCAATGAGCAGTTCTTC	CASSLAFLNVTPPLNEQFF
NA	TRBV11-3	TRBJ2-2	NA	TGTGCCAGCAGATCCCCAGGGTCCGGGGAGCTGTTTTTT	CASRSPGSGELFF
NA	TRBV27	TRBJ1-1	NA	TGTGCCAGCTTAGGGAGGGGCACTGAAGCTTTCTTT	CASLGRGTEAFF
NA	TRBV11-2	TRBJ2-1	TRBD2	TGTGCCAGCAGCCTAGGACTAGCGGACTACAATGAGCAGTTCTTC	CASSLGLADYNEQFF
NA	TRBV5-4	TRBJ2-5	NA	TGTGCCAGCAGCTTGAAGGGCCAAGAGACCCAGTACTTC	CASSLKGQETQYF
NA	TRBV2	TRBJ2-1	TRBD1	TGTGCCAGCAGTCCCTTCGGACAGGGATACAATGAGCAGTTCTTC	CASSPFGQGYNEQFF
NA	TRBV5-1	TRBJ2-1	NA	TGCGCCAGCAGCCTAGAATTATCCTACAATGAGCAGTTCTTC	CASSLELSYNEQFF
NA	TRBV7-2	TRBJ2-7	NA	TGTGCCAGCAGCTTGGATTTCCTTCTAGAAGGGTACGAGCAGTACTTC	CASSLDFLLEGYEQYF
NA	TRBV9	TRBJ2-4	NA	TGTGCCAGCAGCACGTACCGGGACAAAAGGTCAGGGGAAAACATTCAGTACTTC	CASSTYRDKRSGENIQYF
NA	TRBV5-6	TRBJ1-5	NA	TGTGCCAGCAGCTTGATGGTTACAGATAGCAATCAGCCCCAGCATTTT	CASSLMVTDSNQPQHF
NA	TRBV28	TRBJ2-6	NA	TGTGCCAGCAGTCCTTCTAGCTCTGGGGCCAACGTCCTGACTTTC	CASSPSSSGANVLTF
once	TRBV5-4	TRBJ1-1	NA	TGTGCCAGCAGCCCCGATGGGCGGCGCACTGAAGCTTTCTTT	CASSPDGRRTEAFF
NA	TRBV6-1	TRBJ2-7	NA	TGTGCCAGCAGTGAAGTAGGTTTCGAGCAGTACTTC	CASSEVGFEQYF
NA	TRBV10-3	TRBJ2-3	TRBD2	TGTGCCATCAGTGAGAGGCTAGCGGGACCAGATACGCAGTATTTT	CAISERLAGPDTQYF
NA	TRBV27	TRBJ1-2	NA	TGTGCCAGCAGTGATGACAGGACCCACCCCTATGGCTACACCTTC	CASSDDRTHPYGYTF
once	TRBV19	TRBJ1-1	NA	TGTGCCAGTACATTGGGCGGGCAGAACACTGAAGCTTTCTTT	CASTLGGQNTEAFF
NA	TRBV10-3	TRBJ2-7	NA	TGTGCCATCAGTGGAGGTTTGCGGTACGAGCAGTACTTC	CAISGGLRYEQYF
NA	TRBV29-1	TRBJ2-2	NA	TGCAGCGTGGGGGACACTCGAGCCGGGGAGCTGTTTTTT	CSVGDTRAGELFF
NA	TRBV6-5	TRBJ1-1	NA	TGTGCCAGCAGTTACTCGAGTCCGGGAGACACTGAAGCTTTCTTT	CASSYSSPGDTEAFF